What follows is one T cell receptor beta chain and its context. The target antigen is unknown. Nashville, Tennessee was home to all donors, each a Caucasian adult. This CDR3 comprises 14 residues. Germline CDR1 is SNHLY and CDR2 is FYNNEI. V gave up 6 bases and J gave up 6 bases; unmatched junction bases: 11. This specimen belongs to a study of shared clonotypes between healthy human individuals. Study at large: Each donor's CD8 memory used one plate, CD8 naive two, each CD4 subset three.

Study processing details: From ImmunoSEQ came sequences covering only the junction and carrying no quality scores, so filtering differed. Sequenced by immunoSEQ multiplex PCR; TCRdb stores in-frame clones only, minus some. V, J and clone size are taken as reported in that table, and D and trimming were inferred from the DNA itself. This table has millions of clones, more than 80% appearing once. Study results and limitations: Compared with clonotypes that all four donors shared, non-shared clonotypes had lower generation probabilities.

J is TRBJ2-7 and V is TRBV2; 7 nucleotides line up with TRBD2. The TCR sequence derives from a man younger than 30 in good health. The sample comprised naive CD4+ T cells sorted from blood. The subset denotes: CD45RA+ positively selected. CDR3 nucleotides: TGTGCCAGCAGGGCAAGGGAGGGCGCCTTCGAGCAGTACTTC. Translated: CASRAREGAFEQYF.